This T cell receptor (beta chain) was obtained from a study of technical replicates of blood from four donors. The CDR3 is 13 residues long. With 4 bases clipped from V and 6 bases from J, the junction kept 5 bases outside the gene matches. The germline CDR1 and CDR2 sequences are SGHDT and YYEEEE. Assay: immunoSEQ multiplex PCR; the TCRdb copy retains only in-frame clones and omits some. The sample lists around 79,000 clones, around 94% occurring once. This receptor was obtained from a human donor in good health. V usage is TRBV5-6 and J usage is TRBJ1-2, with 8 positions matching TRBD1. The sample comprised T cells isolated from PBMCs. CDR3 in amino acids: CASSGTTGDGYTF. The CDR3 coding sequence is TGTGCCAGCAGCGGGACGACAGGGGATGGCTACACCTTC.